The source of this T cell receptor (beta chain) is a study of cytomegalovirus exposure and HLA in healthy donors. Study-wide background: An earlier analysis found fewer than 120 million unique TCR beta sequences from 200 million or so T cells.

Note on this clone: No antigen is known for it.

The germline CDR1 and CDR2 sequences are SGHTA and FQGTGA. J lost 5 bases, V lost 2 bases, and 16 bases had no gene match. The CDR3 has 20 residues. PCR primers comprised 60 Vbeta and 13 Jbeta primers. The data were produced by immunoSEQ multiplex PCR, yet TCRdb's version contains in-frame clones alone and is incomplete. The profile shows under 170,000 clones, about 64% of them singletons. Study observations and caveats: Roughly uniform sequencing depth across donors was assumed, possibly incorrectly.

Sequencing was done on a sample of PBMCs. The clonotype comes from an older woman in good health and CMV-seropositive. V gene TRBV7-3 combines with J gene TRBJ2-3; 13 bases map to TRBD2. CDR3 sequence (DNA): TGTGCCAGCAGCTTACCCAGGTTGACTAGCGGGAGGAGGGTCGTAGATACGCAGTATTTT. It specifies CASSLPRLTSGRRVVDTQYF.